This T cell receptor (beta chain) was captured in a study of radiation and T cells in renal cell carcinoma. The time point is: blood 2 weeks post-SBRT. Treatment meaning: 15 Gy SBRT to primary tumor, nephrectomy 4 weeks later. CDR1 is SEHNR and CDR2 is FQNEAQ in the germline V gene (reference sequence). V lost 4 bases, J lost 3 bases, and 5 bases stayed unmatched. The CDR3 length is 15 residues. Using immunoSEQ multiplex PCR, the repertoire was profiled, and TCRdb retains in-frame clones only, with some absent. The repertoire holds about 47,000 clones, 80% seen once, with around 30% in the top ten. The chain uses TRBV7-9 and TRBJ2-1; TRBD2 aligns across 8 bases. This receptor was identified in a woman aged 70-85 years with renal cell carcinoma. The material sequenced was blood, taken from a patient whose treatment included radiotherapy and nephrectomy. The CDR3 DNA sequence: TGTGCCAGCAGCTCTCAGGCGGGGGGCTACAATGAGCAGTTCTTC. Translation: CASSSQAGGYNEQFF.